Listed here is a single T cell receptor (beta chain). Its matching antigen is unknown. The data belong to a study of shared clonotypes between healthy human individuals. Study details: The donor pool was made up of a couple of women and three men aged 18 to 49.

V was clipped by 1 base and J by 1 base, with 11 bases between them. The CDR3 is made up of 15 amino acids. Germline CDR1 SGHTS, CDR2 YDEGEE. Overall study results and limits: Unshared clonotypes carried lower generation probabilities than those common to all four donors.

An even split of each subset's genomic DNA across several immunoSEQ plates was performed. Produced via immunoSEQ multiplex PCR; TCRdb's table is partial and in-frame only. The data contain 2 million to 3 million clones, approximately 93% of them seen just once; the ten biggest clones take up around 0.37%. The V and J genes are TRBV5-8 and TRBJ1-2; tentative D call: TRBD1 (5 bases). Sequenced sample: naive CD4+ T cells from PBMCs. The subset is: CD45RA+ positively selected. The receptor comes from a man aged 18 to 29 in good health. Some clones in this sample may be carry-over from other donors' samples. The CDR3 spells CASSLNRGDNYGYTF. CDR3 bases: TGTGCCAGCAGCTTGAACCGGGGGGATAACTATGGCTACACCTTC. The entire variable domain, with the rest obtained from reference TRBV5-8 and TRBJ1-2, is as follows: EAGVTQSPTHLIKTRGQQATLRCSPISGHTSVYWYQQALGLGLQFLLWYDEGEERNRGNFPPRFSGRQFPNYSSELNVNALELEDSALYLCASSLNRGDNYGYTFGSGTRLTVV.